The clone carrying this T cell receptor (beta chain) was seen more than once but under ten times. The antigen is not known. The library targeted TCRbeta and was prepared with unique molecular identifiers. One entry per CDR3 protein, called by TCRdb with MiXCR from the PCR reads. The sample has 70,000 to 95,000 distinct CDR3 sequences; about 14% are singletons. Germline CDR1 LGHNA, CDR2 YSLEER. This CDR3 has 13 residues. V lost 1 base and J 8 bases, leaving 11 bases between the germline ends. This entry comes from a study of T-cell reconstitution after alpha-beta-depleted transplantation in children. Study findings and constraints: T cells produced anew were the main source of T-cell counts and diversity one year after transplant. In patients about two months after transplant, alpha-beta T cells reportedly arose from several hundred expanded graft clones.

This sequence originates from a male patient aged 2 to 10 who had a stem cell transplant for acute lymphoblastic leukemia, so the T cells may come from the graft donor. This sample comprised PBMCs, mostly from graft donor cells, obtained 180 days after TCRalphabeta/CD19-depleted stem cell transplant. The V gene is TRBV4-3, the J gene TRBJ1-2, with D possibly matching TRBD1 (6 bases). The CDR3 protein is CASSQAGVRGYTF. The CDR3 DNA reads TGCGCCAGCAGCCAAGCAGGGGTCCGCGGCTACACCTTC.